These 6 T cell receptor beta chains were sequenced from one sample in a study of PD-L1 blockade in urothelial cancer (dated by TCRdb to about 2017). Library prep was done by the immunoSEQ multiplex PCR assay. As stored in TCRdb, this immuneACCESS dataset retains in-frame rearrangements with V and J assigned. A fraction of the clones does not appear; measured against another copy, unresolved V genes explain less than half of the discrepancy, and the remainder lacks a known reason. For this sample there are about 88,000 clones; more than 90% appear just once. Approximately 9% of the sample belongs to the ten largest clones. Sequencing used PBMCs, obtained around atezolizumab (anti-PD-L1) treatment. These TCRs come from a man in his 60s with urothelial cancer.

The rearrangement joins TRBV11-2 to TRBJ2-7; possible D gene TRBD2, 7 bases. CDR3 size: 15 residues. V lost 4 bases, J lost 3 bases, and 16 bases lay in between. Looked up from germline, CDR1 is SGHAT and CDR2 is FQNNGV. CDR3 region: CASSYLQRGGYEQYF. The CDR3 DNA reads as TGTGCCAGCAGCTATCTCCAGAGGGGGGGCTACGAGCAGTACTTC.

V usage is TRBV6-6 and J usage is TRBJ1-5, with TRBD1 matching 7 bases. CDR1 and CDR2 (germline): MNHNY, SVGAGI (reference sequence). The length of the CDR3 is 13 residues. V shed 9 bases and J 3 bases; nucleotides not matched to a gene: 5. The CDR3 coding sequence is TGTGCCAGTGACAGGGAATCCAATCAGCCCCAGCATTTT. As protein: CASDRESNQPQHF.

The sample holds a few counts of this clone. The chain couples TRBV4-1 to TRBJ1-2; D is undetermined. Germline CDR1 MGHRA, CDR2 YSYEKL. The CDR3 totals 15 residues. V shed 2 bases and J shed 0 bases, with 10 bases lying between them. The CDR3, as DNA: TGCGCCAGCAGCCAACTAGCTGGGCCTAACTATGGCTACACCTTC. Amino acids: CASSQLAGPNYGYTF.

The J gene is TRBJ1-2, the V gene TRBV28, with 8 bases matching TRBD1. This CDR3 contains 13 residues. Unmatched junction bases numbered 3, after V lost 2 bases and J lost 7 bases. Germline CDR1 and CDR2: MDHEN and SYDVKM. The CDR3 nucleotides are TGTGCCAGCAGTTTAGTTCAGGGGGCTGGCTACACCTTC. Translating it yields CASSLVQGAGYTF.

The chain employs TRBV5-4 and TRBJ1-6, with D maybe TRBD1 (5 bases). Trimming left V 1 base short and J 3 bases short, with 11 bases between. The germline gives CDR1 SGHNT, CDR2 YYREEE (reference sequence). This CDR3 comprises 16 residues. CDR3 sequence: CASSLLTGSYNSPLHF. The CDR3 DNA follows: TGTGCCAGCAGCTTGCTAACAGGAAGCTATAATTCACCCCTCCACTTT.

This rearrangement joins TRBV9 to TRBJ2-1, with unresolved D. CDR1 is SGDLS, CDR2 YYNGEE, per germline. This CDR3 spans 15 amino acids. Trimming removed 0 bases from V and 1 base from J, with 8 bases in between. CDR3 sequence: CASSVERWSYNEQFF. CDR3 coding DNA: TGTGCCAGCAGCGTAGAGAGGTGGTCCTACAATGAGCAGTTCTTC.